Reported below is one T cell receptor (beta chain). This sample was taken from a study of blood T cell repertoires in COVID-19. Trimming stripped 0 bases from V and 6 bases from J, with 10 bases between. Germline V gene sequence: CDR1 SGDLS, CDR2 YYNGEE. This CDR3 has 15 amino acids. The repertoire was sequenced with immunoSEQ multiplex PCR; TCRdb's copy has only in-frame clones and lacks some. The sample gives roughly 280,000 clones, roughly 86% of which show up once; around 11% is in the top ten. Sequenced sample: peripheral blood. The receptor's source is a woman aged 25 to 39 with COVID-19, enrolled during active disease. V usage is TRBV9 and J usage is TRBJ1-6; D is ambiguous. The CDR3, as DNA: TGTGCCAGCAGCGTAGATCCGGGGAGTAATTCACCCCTCCACTTT. Translation: CASSVDPGSNSPLHF.